This T cell receptor beta chain came from a study of T cell responses to AZD1222 COVID-19 vaccine. The CDR3 extends over 16 amino acids. Germline lookup yields CDR1 SGHVS and CDR2 FQNEAQ. J was trimmed by 1 base and V by 1 base; bases with no gene match: 5. This table comes from immunoSEQ multiplex PCR, and its TCRdb copy is limited to in-frame clones, with some not included. The sample lists approximately 120,000 clones; around 90% were seen once. The receptor was isolated from an adult in good health. The sequences come from peripheral blood, collected on day 0 of AZD1222 vaccination. This rearrangement joins TRBV7-8 to TRBJ1-1, with TRBD1 matching 8 bases. CDR3 region: CASSLVGGQANTEAFF. Written as DNA, the CDR3 is TGTGCCAGCAGCTTAGTCGGGGGACAGGCGAACACTGAAGCTTTCTTT.